These T cell receptor beta chains were read from a single sample in a study of cytomegalovirus exposure and HLA in healthy donors. Only in-frame clones appear in the TCRdb table, and some are missing; sequencing was by immunoSEQ multiplex PCR. Among about 160,000 clones listed, 79% were seen once. Sequencing was carried out using PBMCs. Every receptor here comes from a man aged 40-50 years in good health and CMV-seronegative. Both conserved end residues are part of each CDR3. D genes are given only for firm matches. Not every row has a clone size; where given, it reads once, few, many or a size class.

j_gene: TRBJ2-7
abundance: NA
v_gene: TRBV6-1
d_gene: TRBD1
CDR3nt: TGTGCCACCGAGGACAGGGACTACGAGCAGTACTTC
CDR3aa: CATEDRDYEQYF

j_gene: TRBJ2-1
abundance: NA
v_gene: TRBV7-9
d_gene: TRBD2
CDR3nt: TGTGCCAGCAGCTTGGGTTGGCGGGAGGGCCGAGGTGAGCAGTTCTTC
CDR3aa: CASSLGWREGRGEQFF

j_gene: TRBJ2-7
abundance: once
v_gene: TRBV14
d_gene: NA
CDR3nt: TGTGCCAGCAGCCAAGATCGCCCTAGCGCTTCCCGCGGAGTCAAATACGAGCAGTACTTC
CDR3aa: CASSQDRPSASRGVKYEQYF

j_gene: TRBJ2-5
abundance: NA
v_gene: TRBV5-8
d_gene: TRBD1
CDR3nt: TGTGCCAGCAGCACCGGGACAGCCCCCCTGGCCCAGTACTTC
CDR3aa: CASSTGTAPLAQYF

j_gene: TRBJ2-1
abundance: once
v_gene: TRBV7-2
d_gene: TRBD2
CDR3nt: TGTGCCAGCAGCCCGGGACTAGCGGGAGTAAAGCAGTTCTTC
CDR3aa: CASSPGLAGVKQFF

j_gene: TRBJ2-2
abundance: NA
v_gene: TRBV11-2
d_gene: NA
CDR3nt: TGTGCCAGCAGCTTAGAACGGGCCGGGGAGCTGTTTTTT
CDR3aa: CASSLERAGELFF

j_gene: TRBJ2-1
abundance: NA
v_gene: TRBV19
d_gene: TRBD2
CDR3nt: TGTGCCAGTAGTCCCGGACTAGCGGGAGGTATAGCTGAGCAGTTCTTC
CDR3aa: CASSPGLAGGIAEQFF

j_gene: TRBJ1-1
abundance: NA
v_gene: TRBV5-6
d_gene: TRBD1
CDR3nt: TGTGCCAGCAGCCGAGACAGGGGTCCTGAAGCTTTCTTT
CDR3aa: CASSRDRGPEAFF

j_gene: TRBJ2-7
abundance: NA
v_gene: TRBV18
d_gene: TRBD1
CDR3nt: TGTGCCAGCTCACAACAGGGGCACGAGCAGTACTTC
CDR3aa: CASSQQGHEQYF

j_gene: TRBJ2-7
abundance: NA
v_gene: TRBV19
d_gene: NA
CDR3nt: TGTGCCAGTAGTACTGGACAGACTTACGAGCAGTACTTC
CDR3aa: CASSTGQTYEQYF

j_gene: TRBJ1-5
abundance: NA
v_gene: TRBV10-3
d_gene: NA
CDR3nt: TGTGCCATCAGTGAGTCAACGGGTTTTCAGCCCCAGCATTTT
CDR3aa: CAISESTGFQPQHF

j_gene: TRBJ1-1
abundance: NA
v_gene: TRBV27
d_gene: NA
CDR3nt: TGTGCCAGCAGTTACCTGCGGGGGCCAGCTTTCTTT
CDR3aa: CASSYLRGPAFF

j_gene: TRBJ2-5
abundance: NA
v_gene: TRBV5-1
d_gene: TRBD2
CDR3nt: TGCGCCAGCAGCCCCGGACTAGAAGAGACCCAGTACTTC
CDR3aa: CASSPGLEETQYF

j_gene: TRBJ2-7
abundance: NA
v_gene: TRBV7-2
d_gene: TRBD2
CDR3nt: TGTGCCAGCAGCTTAGATGTCAGCGGGAGGTACGAGCAGTACTTC
CDR3aa: CASSLDVSGRYEQYF

j_gene: TRBJ1-4
abundance: NA
v_gene: TRBV2
d_gene: NA
CDR3nt: TGTGCCAGCAGACAGGGCACAGAAAAACTGTTTTTT
CDR3aa: CASRQGTEKLFF

j_gene: TRBJ2-2
abundance: NA
v_gene: TRBV5-5
d_gene: TRBD2
CDR3nt: TGTGCCAGCAGCTCCTCTAGCGGGGCCACCGGGGAGCTGTTTTTT
CDR3aa: CASSSSSGATGELFF

j_gene: TRBJ2-7
abundance: NA
v_gene: TRBV4-3
d_gene: TRBD1
CDR3nt: TGCGCCAGCAGCCAAGAAGGGACAGGGGCCTACGAGCAGTACTTC
CDR3aa: CASSQEGTGAYEQYF

j_gene: TRBJ2-2
abundance: NA
v_gene: TRBV11-2
d_gene: TRBD1
CDR3nt: TGTGCCAGCAGCTTCTACCGGGACAGGGGGCGGTACGGGGAGCTGTTTTTT
CDR3aa: CASSFYRDRGRYGELFF

j_gene: TRBJ2-5
abundance: NA
v_gene: TRBV6-6
d_gene: NA
CDR3nt: TGTGCCAGCAGTTACAGGGGGGGGCAAGAGACCCAGTACTTC
CDR3aa: CASSYRGGQETQYF

j_gene: TRBJ2-1
abundance: NA
v_gene: TRBV7-2
d_gene: TRBD2
CDR3nt: TGTGCCAGCAGCCCCCGCGGGACTAGCGGGAGCTATGAGCAGTTCTTC
CDR3aa: CASSPRGTSGSYEQFF

j_gene: TRBJ2-1
abundance: NA
v_gene: TRBV4-2
d_gene: NA
CDR3nt: TGTGCCAGCAGCCACCGAAACCGGGACAACCACAATGAGCAGTTCTTC
CDR3aa: CASSHRNRDNHNEQFF

j_gene: TRBJ2-3
abundance: NA
v_gene: TRBV10-2
d_gene: TRBD2
CDR3nt: TGCGCCAGCAGTGAGTCGTTCCAGGGAGGGTTAGATACGCAGTATTTT
CDR3aa: CASSESFQGGLDTQYF

j_gene: TRBJ2-3
abundance: NA
v_gene: TRBV13
d_gene: TRBD2
CDR3nt: TGTGCCAGCAGCTTTCTAGCGGGAACCCCACCAGGAACAGATACGCAGTATTTT
CDR3aa: CASSFLAGTPPGTDTQYF

j_gene: TRBJ2-1
abundance: NA
v_gene: TRBV7-2
d_gene: NA
CDR3nt: TGTGCCAGCAGCTTAGATGGGGGAGGTGGGTCCTACAATGAGCAGTTCTTC
CDR3aa: CASSLDGGGGSYNEQFF

j_gene: TRBJ1-3
abundance: NA
v_gene: TRBV19
d_gene: TRBD1
CDR3nt: TGTGCCAGTGGAGGCCCCCGACAGGGCTCTGGAAACACCATATATTTT
CDR3aa: CASGGPRQGSGNTIYF

j_gene: TRBJ2-7
abundance: once
v_gene: TRBV28
d_gene: NA
CDR3nt: TGTGCCAGCAGTTTATACCCCCTCGCAGACGCCGGGGAGCAGTACTTC
CDR3aa: CASSLYPLADAGEQYF

j_gene: TRBJ1-3
abundance: once
v_gene: TRBV4-2
d_gene: NA
CDR3nt: TGTGCCAGCAGCCAATACGACGGAGGAACTGGAAACACCATATATTTT
CDR3aa: CASSQYDGGTGNTIYF

j_gene: TRBJ2-1
abundance: NA
v_gene: TRBV7-9
d_gene: TRBD2
CDR3nt: TGTTCCAGCAGCTTAGCTAGCGGGATCCGGGGAAGCGATGAGCAGTTCTTC
CDR3aa: CSSSLASGIRGSDEQFF

j_gene: TRBJ1-1
abundance: NA
v_gene: TRBV18
d_gene: TRBD1
CDR3nt: TGTGCCAGCTCACCGGGGCCGGGACAGGGGGCGACTGAAGCTTTCTTT
CDR3aa: CASSPGPGQGATEAFF

j_gene: TRBJ1-1
abundance: NA
v_gene: TRBV11-3
d_gene: NA
CDR3nt: TGTGCCAGCAGCTTCCACATGAACACTGAAGCTTTCTTT
CDR3aa: CASSFHMNTEAFF

j_gene: TRBJ1-1
abundance: NA
v_gene: TRBV10-3
d_gene: TRBD1
CDR3nt: TGTGCCATCGGGACAGCCCTGAACACTGAAGCTTTCTTT
CDR3aa: CAIGTALNTEAFF

j_gene: TRBJ2-7
abundance: few
v_gene: TRBV27
d_gene: NA
CDR3nt: TGTGCCAGCAGTTTTAGCTTGGGTTTGGCAACCGAGCAGTACTTC
CDR3aa: CASSFSLGLATEQYF

j_gene: TRBJ1-3
abundance: NA
v_gene: TRBV5-1
d_gene: TRBD1
CDR3nt: TGCGCCAGCAGCTTGGGACAGGGGACTTCTGGAAACACCATATATTTT
CDR3aa: CASSLGQGTSGNTIYF

j_gene: TRBJ2-3
abundance: once
v_gene: TRBV4-3
d_gene: NA
CDR3nt: TGCGCCAGCAGCCGGGGGGTCACAGATACGCAGTATTTT
CDR3aa: CASSRGVTDTQYF

j_gene: TRBJ2-5
abundance: NA
v_gene: TRBV18
d_gene: TRBD2
CDR3nt: TGTGCCAGCTCACCCAGGACTAGCGGGGTCCAAGAGACCCAGTACTTC
CDR3aa: CASSPRTSGVQETQYF

j_gene: TRBJ1-1
abundance: NA
v_gene: TRBV15
d_gene: NA
CDR3nt: TGTGCCACCAGCAGAGCCACAGGGATGAACACTGAAGCTTTCTTT
CDR3aa: CATSRATGMNTEAFF

j_gene: TRBJ2-1
abundance: few
v_gene: TRBV11-2
d_gene: NA
CDR3nt: TGTGCCAGCAGGCCCGGTGCGCTCAATGAGCAGTTCTTC
CDR3aa: CASRPGALNEQFF

j_gene: TRBJ2-1
abundance: once
v_gene: TRBV6-1
d_gene: NA
CDR3nt: TGTGCCACACTCGCGGCTAACCCCTACAATGAGCAGTTCTTC
CDR3aa: CATLAANPYNEQFF

j_gene: TRBJ2-2
abundance: NA
v_gene: TRBV21-1
d_gene: NA
CDR3nt: TGTGCCAGCAGCAAAGAGAGGAGTTTAGCGGAAAAGAACACCGGGGAGCTGTTTTTT
CDR3aa: CASSKERSLAEKNTGELFF

j_gene: TRBJ2-1
abundance: NA
v_gene: TRBV11-3
d_gene: NA
CDR3nt: TGTGCCAGCAGCTTTTCGGATAGCCATGAGCAGTTCTTC
CDR3aa: CASSFSDSHEQFF

j_gene: TRBJ2-5
abundance: NA
v_gene: TRBV7-2
d_gene: TRBD1
CDR3nt: TGTGCCAGCAGCTTAGGGACAGGGGAAGAGACCCAGTACTTC
CDR3aa: CASSLGTGEETQYF

j_gene: TRBJ2-5
abundance: NA
v_gene: TRBV7-2
d_gene: TRBD1
CDR3nt: TGTGCCAGCAGCCGCGGACAGGGAGAGGGAGAGACCCAGTACTTC
CDR3aa: CASSRGQGEGETQYF

j_gene: TRBJ1-3
abundance: few
v_gene: TRBV29-1
d_gene: NA
CDR3nt: TGCAGCGGGGCCGGGGGGCTCGGGGACACCATATATTTT
CDR3aa: CSGAGGLGDTIYF

j_gene: TRBJ2-5
abundance: NA
v_gene: TRBV28
d_gene: TRBD1
CDR3nt: TGTGCCAGCAGTTTGGAGCACAGGGGTCAAGAGACCCAGTACTTC
CDR3aa: CASSLEHRGQETQYF

j_gene: TRBJ2-7
abundance: NA
v_gene: TRBV27
d_gene: NA
CDR3nt: TGTGCCAGCGGCCCGCAGCGGGTCCACGAGCAGTACTTC
CDR3aa: CASGPQRVHEQYF

j_gene: TRBJ2-5
abundance: NA
v_gene: TRBV7-9
d_gene: NA
CDR3nt: TGTGCCAGCAGCTCCAGGGGTTGGGAGACCCAGTACTTC
CDR3aa: CASSSRGWETQYF

j_gene: TRBJ2-1
abundance: NA
v_gene: TRBV7-8
d_gene: NA
CDR3nt: TGTGCCAGCTCAAGCAGGGGAAGGAGCGCCTACAATGAGCAGTTCTTC
CDR3aa: CASSSRGRSAYNEQFF

j_gene: TRBJ1-1
abundance: NA
v_gene: TRBV5-1
d_gene: TRBD1
CDR3nt: TGCGCCAGCAGCGTTGTAGTAGGGGGCAAAAGCACTGAAGCTTTCTTT
CDR3aa: CASSVVVGGKSTEAFF

j_gene: TRBJ2-1
abundance: NA
v_gene: TRBV5-1
d_gene: TRBD2
CDR3nt: TGCGCCAGCAGCTTGGCCCCTAGCGGGAGGAACAATGAGCAGTTCTTC
CDR3aa: CASSLAPSGRNNEQFF